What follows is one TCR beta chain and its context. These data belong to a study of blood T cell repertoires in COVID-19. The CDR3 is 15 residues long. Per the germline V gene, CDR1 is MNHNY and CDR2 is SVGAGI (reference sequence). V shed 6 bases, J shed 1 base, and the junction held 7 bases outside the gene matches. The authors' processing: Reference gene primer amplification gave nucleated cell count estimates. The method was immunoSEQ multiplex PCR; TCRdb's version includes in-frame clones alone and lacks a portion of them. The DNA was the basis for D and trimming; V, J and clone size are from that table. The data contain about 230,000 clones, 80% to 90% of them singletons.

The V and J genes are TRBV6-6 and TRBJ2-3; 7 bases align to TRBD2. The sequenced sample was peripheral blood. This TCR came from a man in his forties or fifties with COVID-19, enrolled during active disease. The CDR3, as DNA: TGTGCCAGCAGGGCGCCGGGACTACGCACAGATACGCAGTATTTT. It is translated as CASRAPGLRTDTQYF.